This T cell receptor beta chain was sequenced for a study of Graves' ophthalmopathy and Graves' hyperthyroidism. The CDR3 covers 14 residues. J lost 7 bases, V lost 0 bases, and 5 bases had no gene match. This clonotype has a count of ten or more. The authors amplified TCR beta CDR3 regions from RNA transcripts. Amplification began with first-round RT-PCR using HTBI primers, then second-round multiplex PCR was performed. Via MiXCR, TCRdb re-called the multiplex PCR reads, giving one row per CDR3 protein. The sample lists about 640,000 distinct CDR3 sequences, 35% to 50% seen once, with over 2.5% in the top ten.

V is TRBV12-3 or TRBV12-4 and J is TRBJ1-2; 7 bases line up with TRBD1. The TCR comes from an adult man with Graves' ophthalmopathy. Sequencing was carried out using peripheral blood. CDR3 in DNA: TGTGCCAGCAGTTTAGCCGGGACAGAGCTTGGCTACACCTTC. Translation gives CASSLAGTELGYTF.